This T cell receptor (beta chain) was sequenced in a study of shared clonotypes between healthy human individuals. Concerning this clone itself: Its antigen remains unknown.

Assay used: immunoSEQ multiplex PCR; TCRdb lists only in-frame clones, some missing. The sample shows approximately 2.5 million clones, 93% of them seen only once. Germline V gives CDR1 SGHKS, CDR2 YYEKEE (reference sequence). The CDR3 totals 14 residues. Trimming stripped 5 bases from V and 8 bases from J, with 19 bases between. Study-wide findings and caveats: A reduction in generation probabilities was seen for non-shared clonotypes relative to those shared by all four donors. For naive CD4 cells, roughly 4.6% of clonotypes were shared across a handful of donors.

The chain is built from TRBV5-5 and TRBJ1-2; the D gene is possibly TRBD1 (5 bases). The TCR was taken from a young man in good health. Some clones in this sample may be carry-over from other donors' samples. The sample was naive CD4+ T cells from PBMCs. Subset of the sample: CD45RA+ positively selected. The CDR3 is CASSNRDGFRGYTF. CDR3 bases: TGTGCCAGCAGTAACCGGGACGGCTTCCGAGGCTACACCTTC.